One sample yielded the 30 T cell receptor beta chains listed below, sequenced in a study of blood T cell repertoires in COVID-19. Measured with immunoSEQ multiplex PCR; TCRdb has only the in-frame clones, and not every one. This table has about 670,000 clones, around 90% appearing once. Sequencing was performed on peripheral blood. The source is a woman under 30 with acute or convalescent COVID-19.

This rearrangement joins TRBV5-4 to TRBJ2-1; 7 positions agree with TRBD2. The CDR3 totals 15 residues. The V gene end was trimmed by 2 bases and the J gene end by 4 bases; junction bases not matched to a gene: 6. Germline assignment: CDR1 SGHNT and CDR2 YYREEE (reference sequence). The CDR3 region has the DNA TGTGCCAGCAGCTTTGGGGCGGGGGTGTACAATGAGCAGTTCTTC. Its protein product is CASSFGAGVYNEQFF.

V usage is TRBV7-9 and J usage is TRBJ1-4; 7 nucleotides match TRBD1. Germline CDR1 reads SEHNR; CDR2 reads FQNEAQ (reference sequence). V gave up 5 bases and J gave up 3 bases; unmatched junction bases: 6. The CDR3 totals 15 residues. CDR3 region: CASSPGQGANEKLFF. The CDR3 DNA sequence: TGTGCCAGCAGCCCTGGGCAGGGGGCTAATGAAAAACTGTTTTTT. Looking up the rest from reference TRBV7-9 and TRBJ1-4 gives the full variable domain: DTGVSQNPRHKITKRGQNVTFRCDPISEHNRLYWYRQTLGQGPEFLTYFQNEAQLEKSRLLSDRFSAERPKGSFSTLEIQRTEQGDSAMYLCASSPGQGANEKLFFGSGTQLSVL.

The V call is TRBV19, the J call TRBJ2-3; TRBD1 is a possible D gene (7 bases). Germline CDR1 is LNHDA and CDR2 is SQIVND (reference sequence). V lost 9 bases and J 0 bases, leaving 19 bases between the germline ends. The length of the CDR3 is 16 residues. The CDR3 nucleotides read TGTGCCAGCCGGAGGGGGCTTTTTTTAAGCACAGATACGCAGTATTTT. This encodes CASRRGLFLSTDTQYF.

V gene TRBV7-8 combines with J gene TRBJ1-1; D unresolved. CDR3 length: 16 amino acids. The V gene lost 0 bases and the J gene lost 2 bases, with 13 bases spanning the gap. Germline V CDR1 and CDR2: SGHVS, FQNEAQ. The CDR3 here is CASSLAMTPGNTEAFF. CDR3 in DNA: TGTGCCAGCAGCTTAGCTATGACACCGGGAAACACTGAAGCTTTCTTT.

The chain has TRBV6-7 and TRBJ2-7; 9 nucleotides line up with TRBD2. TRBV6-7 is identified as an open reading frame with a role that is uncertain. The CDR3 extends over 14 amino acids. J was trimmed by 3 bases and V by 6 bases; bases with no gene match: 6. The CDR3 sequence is CASRLAGAYYEQYF. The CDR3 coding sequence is TGTGCCAGCAGATTAGCGGGGGCCTACTACGAGCAGTACTTC.

DNA for the CDR3: TGTGCCAGCCAGGGGATTGCGAATTCACCCCTCCACTTT. It yields the protein CASQGIANSPLHF. The chain has TRBV27 and TRBJ1-6, with D possibly being TRBD1 (6 bases). The germline gives CDR1 MNHEY, CDR2 SMNVEV (reference sequence). The CDR3 extends over 13 amino acids. Trimming stripped 8 bases from V and 7 bases from J, with 12 bases between.

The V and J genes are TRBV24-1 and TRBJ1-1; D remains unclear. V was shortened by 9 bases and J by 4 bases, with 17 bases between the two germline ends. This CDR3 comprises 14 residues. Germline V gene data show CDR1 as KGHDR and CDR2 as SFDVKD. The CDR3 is CATESPTQPTEAFF. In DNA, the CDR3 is TGTGCCACCGAGTCCCCTACACAGCCCACTGAAGCTTTCTTT.

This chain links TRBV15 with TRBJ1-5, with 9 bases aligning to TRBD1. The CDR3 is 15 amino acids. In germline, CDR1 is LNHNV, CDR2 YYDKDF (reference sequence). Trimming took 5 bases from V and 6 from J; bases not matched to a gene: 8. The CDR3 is CATSSYRGPGQPQHF. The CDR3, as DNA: TGTGCCACCAGCTCGTACAGGGGGCCAGGTCAGCCCCAGCATTTT.

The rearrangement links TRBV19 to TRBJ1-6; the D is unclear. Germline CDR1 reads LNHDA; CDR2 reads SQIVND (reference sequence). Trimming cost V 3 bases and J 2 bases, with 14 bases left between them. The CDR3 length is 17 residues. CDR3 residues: CASSMSARRAYNSPLHF. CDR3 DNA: TGTGCCAGTAGTATGTCCGCGAGGAGAGCCTATAATTCACCCCTCCACTTT.

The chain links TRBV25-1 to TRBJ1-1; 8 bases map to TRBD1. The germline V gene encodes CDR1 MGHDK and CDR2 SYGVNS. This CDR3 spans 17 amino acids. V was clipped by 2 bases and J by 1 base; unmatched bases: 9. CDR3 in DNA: TGTGCCAGCAGTGAAGCCCACCCCGGACAGGGGAACACTGAAGCTTTCTTT. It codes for CASSEAHPGQGNTEAFF.

The DNA for the CDR3 is TGTGCCAGCAGCCAAGAGACAGCAACTAATGAAAAACTGTTTTTT. It is translated as CASSQETATNEKLFF. The gene calls are TRBV14 and TRBJ1-4, with D maybe TRBD1 (5 bases). Per germline, CDR1 SGHDN and CDR2 FVKESK. Trimming took off 0 bases at V and 0 bases at J, with 5 bases between the two ends. This CDR3 is 15 amino acids long.

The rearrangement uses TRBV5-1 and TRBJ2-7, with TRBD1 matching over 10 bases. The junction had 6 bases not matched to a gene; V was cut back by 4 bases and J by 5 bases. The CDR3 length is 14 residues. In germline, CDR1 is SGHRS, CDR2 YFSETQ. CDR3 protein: CASSAGTGVNEQYF. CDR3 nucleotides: TGCGCCAGCAGCGCCGGGACAGGGGTCAACGAGCAGTACTTC.

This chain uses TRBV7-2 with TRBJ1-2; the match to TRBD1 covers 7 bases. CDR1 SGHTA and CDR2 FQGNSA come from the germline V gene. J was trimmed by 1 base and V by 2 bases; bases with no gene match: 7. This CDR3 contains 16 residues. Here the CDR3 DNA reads TGTGCCAGCAGCTTATTCGGACAGGAGCTTAACTATGGCTACACCTTC. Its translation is CASSLFGQELNYGYTF. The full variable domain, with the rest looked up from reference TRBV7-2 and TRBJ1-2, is GAGVSQSPSNKVTEKGKDVELRCDPISGHTALYWYRQSLGQGLEFLIYFQGNSAPDKSGLPSDRFSAERTGGSVSTLTIQRTQQEDSAVYLCASSLFGQELNYGYTFGSGTRLTVV.

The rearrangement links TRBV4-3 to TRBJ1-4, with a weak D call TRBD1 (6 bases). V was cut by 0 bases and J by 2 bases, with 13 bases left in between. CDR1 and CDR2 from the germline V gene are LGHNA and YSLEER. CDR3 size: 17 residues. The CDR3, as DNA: TGCGCCAGCAGCCAAGATCGCCAGGGGTTGACTAATGAAAAACTGTTTTTT. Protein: CASSQDRQGLTNEKLFF.

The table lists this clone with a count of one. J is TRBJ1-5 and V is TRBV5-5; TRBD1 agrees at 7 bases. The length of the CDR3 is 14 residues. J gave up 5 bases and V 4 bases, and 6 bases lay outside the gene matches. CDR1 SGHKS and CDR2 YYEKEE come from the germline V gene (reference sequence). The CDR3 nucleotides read TGTGCCAGCAGCATAGGGACAGACTATCAGCCCCAGCATTTT. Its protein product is CASSIGTDYQPQHF.

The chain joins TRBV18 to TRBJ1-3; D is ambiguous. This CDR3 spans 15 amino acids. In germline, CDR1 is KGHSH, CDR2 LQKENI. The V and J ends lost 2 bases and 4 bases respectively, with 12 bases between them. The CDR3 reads CASSPSLTLGNTIYF. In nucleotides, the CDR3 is TGTGCCAGCTCACCAAGCCTGACATTAGGAAACACCATATATTTT.

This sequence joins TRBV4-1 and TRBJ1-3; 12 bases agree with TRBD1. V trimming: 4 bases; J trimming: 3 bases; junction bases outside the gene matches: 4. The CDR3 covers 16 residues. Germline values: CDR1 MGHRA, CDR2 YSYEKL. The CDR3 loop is CASSRDRGLSGNTIYF. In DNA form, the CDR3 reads TGCGCCAGCAGCCGGGACAGGGGGCTTAGTGGAAACACCATATATTTT.

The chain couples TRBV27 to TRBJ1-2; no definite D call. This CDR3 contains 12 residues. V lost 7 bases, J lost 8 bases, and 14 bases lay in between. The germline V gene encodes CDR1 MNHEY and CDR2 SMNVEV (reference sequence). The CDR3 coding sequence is TGTGCCAGCAAACCTTCCCGGGGAGGCTACACCTTC. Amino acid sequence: CASKPSRGGYTF.

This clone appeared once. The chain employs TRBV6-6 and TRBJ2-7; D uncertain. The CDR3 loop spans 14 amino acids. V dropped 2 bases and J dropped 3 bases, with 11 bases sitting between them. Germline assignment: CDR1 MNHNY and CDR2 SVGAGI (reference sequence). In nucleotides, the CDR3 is TGTGCCAGCAGTTACGGAACAAGAGGCTACGAGCAGTACTTC. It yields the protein CASSYGTRGYEQYF.

The CDR3 here is CASSTPSQPQHF. As DNA, the CDR3 is TGTGCCAGTAGTACGCCCAGTCAGCCCCAGCATTTT. J is TRBJ1-5 and V is TRBV19; no clear D. From germline, CDR1 is LNHDA and CDR2 SQIVND (reference sequence). CDR3 length equals 12 residues. V gave up 4 bases and J gave up 6 bases, with 7 bases separating them.

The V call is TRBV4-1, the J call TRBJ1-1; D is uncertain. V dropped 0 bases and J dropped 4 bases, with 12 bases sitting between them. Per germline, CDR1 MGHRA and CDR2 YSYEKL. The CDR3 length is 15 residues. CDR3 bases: TGCGCCAGCAGCCAAGATCGGGAAATGGCCACTGAAGCTTTCTTT. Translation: CASSQDREMATEAFF.

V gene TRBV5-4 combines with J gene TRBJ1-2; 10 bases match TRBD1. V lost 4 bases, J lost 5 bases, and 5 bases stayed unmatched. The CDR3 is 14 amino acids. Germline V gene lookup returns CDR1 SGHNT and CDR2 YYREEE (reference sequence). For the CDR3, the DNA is TGTGCCAGCAGCAACGACAGGGGGCTGTATGGCTACACCTTC. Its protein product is CASSNDRGLYGYTF.

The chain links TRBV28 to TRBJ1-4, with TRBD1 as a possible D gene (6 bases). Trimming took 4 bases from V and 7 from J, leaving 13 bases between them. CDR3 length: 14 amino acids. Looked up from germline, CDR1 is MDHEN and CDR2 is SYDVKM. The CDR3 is CASSYYRDGEKLFF. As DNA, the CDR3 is TGTGCCAGCAGTTATTACAGGGACGGTGAAAAACTGTTTTTT.

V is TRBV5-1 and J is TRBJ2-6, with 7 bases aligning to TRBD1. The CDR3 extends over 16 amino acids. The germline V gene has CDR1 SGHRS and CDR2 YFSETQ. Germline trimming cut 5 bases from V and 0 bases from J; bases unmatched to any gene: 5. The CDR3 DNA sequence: TGCGCCAGCAGAAGGACAGGACTCTCTGGGGCCAACGTCCTGACTTTC. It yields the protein CASRRTGLSGANVLTF.

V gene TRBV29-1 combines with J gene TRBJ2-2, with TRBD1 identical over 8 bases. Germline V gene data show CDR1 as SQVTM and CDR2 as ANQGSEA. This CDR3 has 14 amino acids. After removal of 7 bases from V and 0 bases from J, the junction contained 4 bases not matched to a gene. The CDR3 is CSARQGTNTGELFF. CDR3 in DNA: TGCAGCGCCCGACAGGGGACGAACACCGGGGAGCTGTTTTTT.

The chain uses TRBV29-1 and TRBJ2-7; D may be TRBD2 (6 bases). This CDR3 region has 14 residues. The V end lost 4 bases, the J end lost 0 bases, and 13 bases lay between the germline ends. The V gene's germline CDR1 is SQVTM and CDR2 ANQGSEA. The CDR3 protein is CSVGGRAGSYEQYF. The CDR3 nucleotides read TGCAGCGTTGGCGGCCGAGCGGGCTCCTACGAGCAGTACTTC.

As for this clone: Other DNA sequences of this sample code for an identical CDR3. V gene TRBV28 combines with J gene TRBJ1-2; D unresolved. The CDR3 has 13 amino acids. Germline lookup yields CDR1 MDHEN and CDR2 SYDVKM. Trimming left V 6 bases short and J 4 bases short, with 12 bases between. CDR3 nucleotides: TGTGCCAGCAGCCTAGACTCTAGCTATGGCTACACCTTC. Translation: CASSLDSSYGYTF.

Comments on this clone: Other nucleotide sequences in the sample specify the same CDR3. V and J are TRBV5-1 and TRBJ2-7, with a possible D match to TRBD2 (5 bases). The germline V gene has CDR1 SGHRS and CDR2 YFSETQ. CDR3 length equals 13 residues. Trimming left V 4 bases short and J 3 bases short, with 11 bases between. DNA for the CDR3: TGCGCCAGCAGCCCGACGGGGAGCTACGAGCAGTACTTC. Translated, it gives CASSPTGSYEQYF.

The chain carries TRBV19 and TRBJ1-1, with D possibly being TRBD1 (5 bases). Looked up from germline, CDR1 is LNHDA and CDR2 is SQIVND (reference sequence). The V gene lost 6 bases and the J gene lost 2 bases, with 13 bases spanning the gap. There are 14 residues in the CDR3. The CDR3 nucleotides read TGTGCCAGTAGCCGGCGGGGGACCAACACTGAAGCTTTCTTT. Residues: CASSRRGTNTEAFF.

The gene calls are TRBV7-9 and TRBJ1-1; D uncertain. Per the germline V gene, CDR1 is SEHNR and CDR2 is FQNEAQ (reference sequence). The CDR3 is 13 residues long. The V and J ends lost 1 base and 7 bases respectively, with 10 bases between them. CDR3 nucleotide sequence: TGTGCCAGCAGCTTAGTAAGGGAGATTGAAGCTTTCTTT. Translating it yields CASSLVREIEAFF.